The 23 T cell receptor beta chains below come from one sample, sequenced in a study of CD8 T cells in ankylosing spondylitis. General observations from the study: For ankylosing spondylitis blood, a TCR beta motif of seven to nine highly homologous variants appeared characteristic.

These receptors' antigens are unknown. TCRdb reanalysed the 5' RACE reads using MiXCR and keeps one entry per CDR3 protein. This table has approximately 550,000 distinct CDR3 sequences, about an eighth appearing once. What was sequenced was blood, either unsorted or a sorted T cell fraction (not recorded which). The receptors originated from a male donor with ankylosing spondylitis.

This chain links TRBV20-1 with TRBJ2-7; 9 nucleotides line up with TRBD2. V trimming: 3 bases; J trimming: 0 bases; junction bases outside the gene matches: 3. This CDR3 has 14 residues. Germline V CDR1 and CDR2: DFQATT, SNEGSKA (reference sequence). CDR3 residues: CSASSSGTSYEQYF. The CDR3 DNA sequence: TGCAGTGCTAGTTCTAGCGGGACCTCCTACGAGCAGTACTTC.

To note about this clonotype: This clone may be a read error of a much larger clone one base away. The V gene is TRBV12-3 or TRBV12-4, the J gene TRBJ2-1; D remains unclear. The length of the CDR3 is 14 residues. DNA for the CDR3: TGTGCCAGCAGCCGGGCCGTCTCCTACGATGAGCAGTTCTTC. The encoded protein is CASSRAVSYDEQFF.

This clonotype was seen a handful of times. The chain links TRBV24-1 to TRBJ2-4; 8 positions match TRBD1. Germline CDR1 KGHDR, CDR2 SFDVKD. The CDR3 loop spans 12 amino acids. The junction had 3 bases not matched to a gene; V was cut back by 2 bases and J by 13 bases. This CDR3 reads CATSDSDRGQYF. CDR3 nucleotides: TGTGCCACCAGTGATTCCGACAGGGGCCAGTACTTC.

The CDR3 protein is CASTGEGTDTQYF. CDR3 in DNA: TGCGCCAGCACCGGGGAGGGCACAGATACGCAGTATTTT. The chain uses TRBV5-1 and TRBJ2-3; D is perhaps TRBD2 (6 bases). This CDR3 contains 13 residues. V was pared by 6 bases and J by 1 base, with 9 bases between. Germline-derived CDR1 and CDR2 are SGHRS and YFSETQ.

This chain connects TRBV5-1 to TRBJ2-1; a possible D gene is TRBD1 (6 bases). The CDR3 runs 18 residues. Per the germline V gene, CDR1 is SGHRS and CDR2 is YFSETQ. V was shortened by 4 bases and J by 5 bases, with 25 bases between the two germline ends. The CDR3 spells CASSLRGLQGRGDNEQFF. CDR3 nucleotide sequence: TGCGCCAGCAGCCTTAGAGGGTTACAGGGACGAGGGGACAATGAGCAGTTCTTC.

The J gene is TRBJ1-1, the V gene TRBV29-1, with 7 positions matching TRBD1. CDR1 and CDR2 (germline): SQVTM, ANQGSEA. The CDR3 loop spans 15 amino acids. V was pared by 4 bases and J by 4 bases, with 12 bases of the junction left unmatched. CDR3 sequence reads: CSVVPFTGVGTEAFF. The CDR3, as DNA: TGCAGCGTTGTCCCCTTCACAGGGGTTGGCACTGAAGCTTTCTTT.

This clonotype came up many times. The V call is TRBV12-3 or TRBV12-4, the J call TRBJ1-1; D uncertain. This CDR3 comprises 15 residues. Trimming left V 5 bases short and J 0 bases short, with 13 bases between. The CDR3 loop reads CASSRTAIMNTEAFF. The CDR3, as DNA: TGTGCCAGCAGTCGAACAGCTATTATGAACACTGAAGCTTTCTTT.

The chain joins TRBV6-5 to TRBJ1-5, with D perhaps TRBD1 (5 bases). V lost 2 bases and J lost 4, with 15 bases in between. This CDR3 region has 16 residues. Germline V gives CDR1 MNHEY, CDR2 SVGAGI. The CDR3 here is CASSYGRGAENQPQHF. As DNA, the CDR3 is TGTGCCAGCAGTTACGGCCGTGGGGCCGAGAATCAGCCCCAGCATTTT.

The J gene is TRBJ2-3, the V gene TRBV4-2; D not resolved. V dropped 0 bases and J dropped 5 bases, with 9 bases sitting between them. Germline values: CDR1 LGHNA, CDR2 YNFKEQ. The CDR3 has 14 amino acids. DNA for the CDR3: TGTGCCAGCAGCCAAGACCTAGAGAGAGATACGCAGTATTTT. Protein product: CASSQDLERDTQYF.

This clonotype was seen a few times. The gene calls are TRBV10-1 and TRBJ2-5; 12 bases agree with TRBD2. With V trimmed by 3 bases and J by 5 bases, 10 bases remained unmatched. The length of the CDR3 is 17 residues. CDR1 is WNHNN, CDR2 SYGVQD, per germline (reference sequence). CDR3 sequence reads: CASSDPGTSGSMETQYF. The CDR3 DNA reads as TGCGCCAGCAGTGACCCCGGGACTAGCGGGTCGATGGAGACCCAGTACTTC.

The V call is TRBV10-3, the J call TRBJ1-5; D is ambiguous. Germline V gene lookup returns CDR1 ENHRY and CDR2 SYGVKD. Deletions cut 0 bases from V and 4 bases from J, with 1 base between. The CDR3 loop spans 12 amino acids. CDR3 nucleotide sequence: TGTGCCATCAGTGAGTCAAATCAGCCCCAGCATTTT. Its translation: CAISESNQPQHF.

The CDR3 region is CASTTAQSGNTIYF. In DNA, the CDR3 is TGTGCCAGCACCACCGCCCAATCTGGAAACACCATATATTTT. This chain links TRBV12-3 or TRBV12-4 with TRBJ1-3, with no clear D. Trimming pared 7 bases from V and 1 base from J, leaving 11 bases between. The CDR3 covers 14 residues.

This rearrangement joins TRBV4-2 to TRBJ2-7; TRBD2 agrees at 7 bases. The CDR3 sequence is 14 residues long. Trimming removed 4 bases from V and 7 bases from J; junction bases left unmatched: 10. Germline V CDR1 and CDR2: LGHNA, YNFKEQ. CDR3 sequence (DNA): TGTGCCAGCAGCCCTGGGACTACGTCTGGGGAGCAGTACTTC. Translating gives CASSPGTTSGEQYF.

The chain carries TRBV7-4 and TRBJ2-1; D is unresolved. V was shortened by 3 bases and J by 0 bases, with 12 bases between the two germline ends. The CDR3 contains 16 residues. Germline V CDR1 and CDR2: SGHVT, SQSDAQ. CDR3: CASSFRRQSSYNEQFF. In DNA form, the CDR3 reads TGTGCCAGCAGCTTTAGGCGGCAGAGCTCCTACAATGAGCAGTTCTTC. Full variable domain (rest looked up from reference TRBV7-4 and TRBJ2-1): GAGVSQSPRYKVAKRGRDVALRCDSISGHVTLYWYRQTLGQGSEVLTYSQSDAQRDKSGRPSGRFSAERPERSVSTLKIQRTEQGDSAVYLCASSFRRQSSYNEQFFGPGTRLTVL.

Written as DNA, the CDR3 is TGCAGTGCTAGAGATCCCTCTAGAGCCCAAGAGACCCAGTACTTC. Amino acids: CSARDPSRAQETQYF. The V gene is TRBV20-1, the J gene TRBJ2-5, with no clear D. Germline V gives CDR1 DFQATT, CDR2 SNEGSKA (reference sequence). The germline V and J ends were trimmed by 0 bases and 1 base, with 12 bases remaining between them. This CDR3 is built from 15 residues.

This clonotype was counted between two and nine times. The genes are TRBV13 and TRBJ2-1; 10 nucleotides align to TRBD2. The germline V gene encodes CDR1 PRHDT and CDR2 FYEKMQ (reference sequence). This CDR3 is built from 16 residues. The V and J ends lost 4 bases and 7 bases, in that order; junction bases with no gene match: 10. This chain's CDR3 is CASSSGLAEGTNEQFF. CDR3 nucleotide sequence: TGTGCCAGCAGCTCAGGACTAGCGGAGGGGACGAATGAGCAGTTCTTC. Full variable domain (remainder filled in from reference TRBV13 and TRBJ2-1): AAGVIQSPRHLIKEKRETATLKCYPIPRHDTVYWYQQGPGQDPQFLISFYEKMQSDKGSIPDRFSAQQFSDYHSELNMSSLELGDSALYFCASSSGLAEGTNEQFFGPGTRLTVL.

This clonotype was found a few times. V is TRBV29-1 and J is TRBJ2-2; D possibly corresponds to TRBD2 (5 bases). The CDR3 has 14 residues. The germline V and J ends were trimmed by 4 bases and 1 base, with 10 bases remaining between them. In germline, CDR1 is SQVTM, CDR2 ANQGSEA. As DNA, the CDR3 is TGCAGCGTTGGCCCCGGGAAGAACACCGGGGAGCTGTTTTTT. Protein: CSVGPGKNTGELFF.

In its sample, this clonotype was seen a few times. V gene TRBV5-1 combines with J gene TRBJ2-5; D is possibly TRBD2 (6 bases). The CDR3 covers 14 residues. Trimming cost V 4 bases and J 1 base, with 11 bases left between them. The germline V gene has CDR1 SGHRS and CDR2 YFSETQ. CDR3 amino acids: CASSEEGPQETQYF. The CDR3 DNA sequence: TGCGCCAGCAGCGAGGAGGGTCCCCAAGAGACCCAGTACTTC.

As regards this clonotype: The junction differs from germline at one of its ends, possibly a read error. The chain uses TRBV20-1 and TRBJ2-1, with a weak D call TRBD1 (5 bases). Germline CDR1 and CDR2: DFQATT and SNEGSKA (reference sequence). The CDR3 spans 14 residues. The CDR3 region is CSARDGHRYSEQFF. CDR3 DNA: TGCAGTGCTAGGGACGGACACCGGTACAGTGAGCAGTTCTTC.

This clonotype was seen many times. The chain has TRBV29-1 and TRBJ2-5; perhaps TRBD1 as D (5 bases). Germline V gene lookup returns CDR1 SQVTM and CDR2 ANQGSEA. Trimming took off 3 bases at V and 1 base at J, with 18 bases between the two ends. This CDR3 has 16 amino acids. The CDR3 loop reads CSVDLLAREAQETQYF. The CDR3 DNA is TGCAGCGTTGATCTTCTGGCCAGGGAAGCCCAAGAGACCCAGTACTTC. The complete variable domain, with remaining parts taken from reference TRBV29-1 and TRBJ2-5, reads SAVISQKPSRDICQRGTSLTIQCQVDSQVTMMFWYRQQPGQSLTLIATANQGSEATYESGFVIDKFPISRPNLTFSTLTVSNMSPEDSSIYLCSVDLLAREAQETQYFGPGTRLLVL.

The gene calls are TRBV6-1 and TRBJ1-1, with D perhaps matching TRBD1 (5 bases). CDR3 size: 14 residues. Germline CDR1 and CDR2: MNHNS and SASEGT. Between the trimmed V and J ends, which lost 6 bases and 4 bases, there was a span of 15 bases. The CDR3 loop reads CASSPLSGPTEAFF. CDR3 nucleotides: TGTGCCAGCAGCCCCCTTTCGGGGCCCACTGAAGCTTTCTTT.

This chain joins TRBV5-4 and TRBJ2-1; 11 nucleotides match TRBD2. The trim removed 0 bases at V and 2 bases at J, leaving 4 bases unmatched. This CDR3 has 17 amino acids. Germline V gene data show CDR1 as SGHNT and CDR2 as YYREEE (reference sequence). The CDR3 loop reads CASSLVSSGRPYNEQFF. The CDR3 DNA reads as TGTGCCAGCAGCTTGGTGTCTAGCGGGAGGCCCTACAATGAGCAGTTCTTC.

This clonotype has a handful of counts. The V and J genes are TRBV24-1 and TRBJ2-2; the match to TRBD2 covers 11 bases. The germline V gene has CDR1 KGHDR and CDR2 SFDVKD. CDR3 length: 17 residues. The trim removed 3 bases at V and 0 bases at J, leaving 2 bases unmatched. The CDR3 region has the DNA TGTGCCACCAGTGATCCTAGCGGGAGGTCGAACACCGGGGAGCTGTTTTTT. It is translated as CATSDPSGRSNTGELFF.